A selection of T cell receptor beta chains follows, all from one sample in a study of neurological immune-mediated disorders. TCRdb used MiXCR to reprocess the 5' RACE reads, holding one entry per CDR3 protein. The table lists tens of thousands of distinct CDR3 sequences, 7% to 9% of them singletons. The specimen was PBMCs. These receptor sequences come from a woman in her forties in good health. Each CDR3 is given with its conserved first and last residue. A D gene is named only where the DNA matches it firmly. Size is omitted from some rows. Given values are once, few, many or a class for expanded clones.

v_call	d_call	cdr3_length	clone_size	j_call	cdr3_aa	cdr3_nt
TRBV20-1	TRBD2	12	many	TRBJ2-3	CRLAGPGDTQYF	TGCAGGCTAGCGGGTCCGGGAGATACGCAGTATTTT
TRBV5-1	TRBD1	14	many	TRBJ1-4	CASSLARGREKLFF	TGCGCCAGCAGCTTGGCCAGGGGGCGAGAAAAACTGTTTTTT
TRBV29-1	NA	15	many	TRBJ2-2	CSVDETGTGVGELFF	TGCAGCGTTGATGAGACCGGGACCGGGGTTGGCGAGCTGTTTTTT
TRBV24-1	TRBD2	18	many	TRBJ2-1	CATSDEGLLAGKYNEQFF	TGTGCCACCAGTGACGAAGGGCTCCTAGCGGGAAAATACAATGAGCAGTTCTTC
TRBV5-1	NA	14	many	TRBJ1-2	CASSLDRSNYGYTF	TGCGCCAGCAGCTTGGACAGGTCCAACTATGGCTACACCTTC
TRBV6-5	TRBD2	20	many	TRBJ2-5	CASSLIRPGLAGGGKETQYF	TGTGCCAGCAGTCTCATCCGACCGGGACTAGCGGGAGGGGGTAAAGAGACCCAGTACTTC
TRBV4-3	TRBD2	16	many	TRBJ2-1	CASSPAGTRSPREQFF	TGCGCCAGCAGCCCGGCAGGGACTAGATCCCCTCGAGAGCAGTTCTTC
TRBV6-6	NA	14	many	TRBJ2-7	CASGPWVSTYEQYF	TGTGCCAGCGGGCCATGGGTGTCCACCTACGAGCAGTACTTC
TRBV6-2/TRBV6-3	NA	19	many	TRBJ2-1	CAPRNTLGSRRGTYNEQFF	TGTGCCCCACGAAACACCCTTGGTAGCCGGAGGGGAACCTACAATGAGCAGTTCTTC
TRBV20-1	TRBD1	13	NA	TRBJ2-5	CSAIQGARETQYF	TGCAGTGCTATACAGGGGGCTAGAGAGACCCAGTACTTC
TRBV6-1	NA	14	many	TRBJ2-5	CASSGGYSQETQYF	TGTGCCAGCAGTGGGGGGTATTCCCAAGAGACCCAGTACTTC
TRBV20-1	NA	14	many	TRBJ1-3	CSAARGGSGNTIYF	TGCAGTGCTGCCCGGGGGGGATCTGGAAACACCATATATTTT
TRBV5-1	TRBD1	16	few	TRBJ2-1	CASSPLRQGAGNEQFF	TGCGCCAGCAGCCCCCTTCGACAGGGGGCGGGAAATGAGCAGTTCTTC
TRBV6-1	NA	14	NA	TRBJ2-7	CASQGGTLFYEHYF	TGTGCCAGCCAAGGCGGGACGTTATTCTACGAGCATTACTTC
TRBV10-3	NA	15	NA	TRBJ2-2	CAITTTGLNTGELFF	TGTGCCATCACCACTACAGGGTTGAACACCGGGGAGCTGTTTTTT
TRBV10-3	TRBD2	15	many	TRBJ2-2	CATHFLAGPTGELFF	TGTGCCACCCATTTTCTAGCGGGTCCTACCGGGGAGCTGTTTTTT
TRBV4-3	NA	15	many	TRBJ2-2	CASREGQGSAGELFF	TGCGCCAGCAGAGAGGGCCAGGGGTCGGCCGGGGAGCTGTTTTTT
TRBV20-1	TRBD2	15	many	TRBJ2-1	CSASRGGVTYNEQFF	TGCAGTGCGTCTCGCGGGGGGGTTACCTACAATGAGCAGTTCTTC
TRBV7-2	NA	15	few	TRBJ1-6	CASSSQGPRDSPLHF	TGTGCCAGCAGCTCGCAGGGGCCTCGAGATTCACCCCTCCACTTT
TRBV6-2/TRBV6-3	NA	17	many	TRBJ1-5	CASSSSPIRALNQPQHF	TGTGCCAGCAGTTCTAGCCCCATCCGGGCCCTCAATCAGCCCCAGCATTTT
TRBV5-1	NA	16	few	TRBJ2-3	CASSLQPGGGTDTQYF	TGCGCCAGCAGCCTTCAGCCTGGCGGGGGCACAGATACGCAGTATTTT
TRBV4-3	NA	17	many	TRBJ1-3	CASSQEVTSSSGNTIYF	TGCGCCAGCAGCCAAGAGGTGACAAGTAGCTCTGGAAACACCATATATTTT
TRBV14	NA	11	many	TRBJ2-7	CASSHTGEQYF	TGTGCCAGCAGCCACACGGGCGAGCAGTACTTC
TRBV29-1	NA	14	many	TRBJ2-1	CSVDRQRLGAEQFF	TGCAGCGTTGACCGACAGAGGCTCGGAGCGGAGCAGTTCTTC
TRBV29-1	NA	14	many	TRBJ1-1	CSVDSGLGLTEAFF	TGCAGCGTTGATTCGGGACTGGGACTGACTGAAGCTTTCTTT
TRBV6-5	TRBD2	15	many	TRBJ2-1	CASSYRLAGVHGQFF	TGTGCCAGCAGTTATAGGCTAGCGGGAGTCCATGGGCAGTTCTTC
TRBV4-1	TRBD1	19	many	TRBJ1-4	CASSQDRPGQGIGGEKLFF	TGCGCCAGCAGCCAAGATCGCCCGGGACAGGGTATTGGAGGTGAAAAACTGTTTTTT
TRBV10-3	NA	15	many	TRBJ2-5	CAISAFRGGGETQYF	TGTGCCATCAGTGCCTTCAGGGGGGGTGGTGAGACCCAGTACTTC
TRBV24-1	NA	12	many	TRBJ2-7	CATSDFGNEQYF	TGTGCCACCAGTGATTTTGGCAACGAGCAGTACTTC
TRBV12-3/TRBV12-4	TRBD2	15	many	TRBJ2-1	CASSLGTSGYNEQSF	TGTGCCAGCAGTTTAGGGACTAGCGGTTACAATGAGCAGTCCTTC
TRBV27	NA	13	many	TRBJ1-5	CASSLHSNQPQHF	TGTGCCAGCAGTTTACATAGCAATCAGCCCCAGCATTTT
TRBV3-1	NA	14	many	TRBJ2-1	CASSQPGTVNEQFF	TGTGCCAGCAGCCAACCGGGGACGGTGAATGAGCAGTTCTTC
TRBV7-6	TRBD2	15	many	TRBJ2-7	CASSRRGESSYEQYF	TGTGCCAGCAGCCGGCGGGGGGAGAGCTCCTACGAGCAGTACTTC
TRBV15	NA	17	many	TRBJ1-1	CATSRDRGSGYSPEAFF	TGTGCCACCAGCAGAGACAGGGGATCAGGTTATTCCCCTGAAGCTTTCTTT
TRBV12-3/TRBV12-4	NA	15	few	TRBJ2-7	CASSLRSQGGHEQYF	TGTGCCAGCAGTTTAAGGTCCCAGGGAGGTCACGAGCAGTACTTC
TRBV4-3	TRBD2	15	once	TRBJ2-3	CASSQDMLSGVTHYF	TGCGCCAGCAGCCAAGACATGCTTAGCGGGGTAACGCATTATTTT
TRBV7-9	NA	11	many	TRBJ2-2	CASSRTGELFF	TGTGCCAGCAGTCGCACCGGGGAGCTGTTTTTT
TRBV29-1	NA	13	many	TRBJ2-7	CSVRHLSSYEQYF	TGCAGCGTACGACACTTGAGCTCCTACGAGCAGTACTTC
TRBV10-2	TRBD2	14	many	TRBJ2-7	CASSESAGGYEQYF	TGCGCCAGCAGTGAGTCCGCGGGGGGTTACGAGCAGTACTTC
TRBV7-2	NA	15	many	TRBJ1-1	CASSPRVGVDTEAFF	TGTGCCAGCAGCCCCCGCGTAGGGGTGGACACTGAAGCTTTCTTT